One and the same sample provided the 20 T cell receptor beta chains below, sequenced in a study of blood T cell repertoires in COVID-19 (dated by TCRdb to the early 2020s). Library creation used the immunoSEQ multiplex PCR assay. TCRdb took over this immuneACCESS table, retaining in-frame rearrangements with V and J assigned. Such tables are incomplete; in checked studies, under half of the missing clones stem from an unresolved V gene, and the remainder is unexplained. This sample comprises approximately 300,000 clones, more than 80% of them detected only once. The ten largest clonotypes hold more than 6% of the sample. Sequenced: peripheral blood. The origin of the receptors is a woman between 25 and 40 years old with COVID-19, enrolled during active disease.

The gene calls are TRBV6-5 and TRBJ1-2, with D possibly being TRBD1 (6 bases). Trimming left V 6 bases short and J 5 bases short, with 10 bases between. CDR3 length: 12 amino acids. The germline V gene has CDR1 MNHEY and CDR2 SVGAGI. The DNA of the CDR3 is TGTGCCAGCAGGTCAACAGGGTATGGCTACACCTTC. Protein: CASRSTGYGYTF.

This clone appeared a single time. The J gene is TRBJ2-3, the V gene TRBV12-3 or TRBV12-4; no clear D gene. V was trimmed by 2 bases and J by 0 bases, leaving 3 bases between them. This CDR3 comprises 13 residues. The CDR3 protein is CASSLPSTDTQYF. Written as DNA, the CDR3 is TGTGCCAGCAGTTTACCTAGCACAGATACGCAGTATTTT.

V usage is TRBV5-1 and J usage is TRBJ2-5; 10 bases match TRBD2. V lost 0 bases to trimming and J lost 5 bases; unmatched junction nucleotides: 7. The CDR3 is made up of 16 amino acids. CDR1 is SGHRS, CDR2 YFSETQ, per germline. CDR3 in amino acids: CASSLGPAGGPETQYF. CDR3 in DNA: TGCGCCAGCAGCTTGGGTCCAGCGGGAGGGCCGGAGACCCAGTACTTC.

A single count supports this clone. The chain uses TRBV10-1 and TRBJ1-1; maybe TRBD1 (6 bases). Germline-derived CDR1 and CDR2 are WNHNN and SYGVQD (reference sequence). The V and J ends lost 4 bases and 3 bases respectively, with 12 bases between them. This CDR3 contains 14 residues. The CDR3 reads CASSAADRDTEAFF. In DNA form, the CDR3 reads TGCGCCAGCAGTGCCGCGGACAGAGACACTGAAGCTTTCTTT.

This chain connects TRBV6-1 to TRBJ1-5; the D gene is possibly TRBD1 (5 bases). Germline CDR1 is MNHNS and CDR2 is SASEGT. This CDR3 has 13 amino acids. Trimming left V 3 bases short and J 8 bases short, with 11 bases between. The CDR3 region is CASSEYRGEPQHF. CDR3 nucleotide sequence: TGTGCCAGCAGTGAGTATAGGGGTGAGCCCCAGCATTTT.

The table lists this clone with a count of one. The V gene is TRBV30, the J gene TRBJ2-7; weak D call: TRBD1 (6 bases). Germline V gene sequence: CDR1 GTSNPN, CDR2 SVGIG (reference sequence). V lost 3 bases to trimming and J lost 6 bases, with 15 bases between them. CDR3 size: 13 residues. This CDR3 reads CAWRTTGSGEQYF. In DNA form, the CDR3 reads TGTGCCTGGAGAACTACAGGGAGTGGCGAGCAGTACTTC.

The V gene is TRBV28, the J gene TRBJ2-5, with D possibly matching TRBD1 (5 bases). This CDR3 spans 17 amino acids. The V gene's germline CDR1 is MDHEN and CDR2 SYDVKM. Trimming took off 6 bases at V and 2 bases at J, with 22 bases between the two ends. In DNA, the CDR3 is TGTGCCAGCAGCCGGGCCACAGGACCCCCGCTTCAAGAGACCCAGTACTTC. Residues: CASSRATGPPLQETQYF. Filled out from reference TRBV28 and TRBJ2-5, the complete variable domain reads DVKVTQSSRYLVKRTGEKVFLECVQDMDHENMFWYRQDPGLGLRLIYFSYDVKMKEKGDIPEGYSVSREKKERFSLILESASTNQTSMYLCASSRATGPPLQETQYFGPGTRLLVL.

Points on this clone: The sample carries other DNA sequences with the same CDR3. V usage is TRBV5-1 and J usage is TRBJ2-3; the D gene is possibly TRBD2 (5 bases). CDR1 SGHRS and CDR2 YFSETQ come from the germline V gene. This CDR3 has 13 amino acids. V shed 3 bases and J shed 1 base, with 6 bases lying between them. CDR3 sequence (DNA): TGCGCCAGCAGCTCCGGGGGCACAGATACGCAGTATTTT. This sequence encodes CASSSGGTDTQYF.

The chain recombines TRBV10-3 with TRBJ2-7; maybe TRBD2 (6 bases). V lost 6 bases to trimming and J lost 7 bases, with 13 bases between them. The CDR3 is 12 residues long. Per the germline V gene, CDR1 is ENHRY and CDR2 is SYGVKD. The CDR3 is CAISTEAGEQYF. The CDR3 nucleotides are TGTGCCATCAGCACTGAAGCGGGTGAGCAGTACTTC.

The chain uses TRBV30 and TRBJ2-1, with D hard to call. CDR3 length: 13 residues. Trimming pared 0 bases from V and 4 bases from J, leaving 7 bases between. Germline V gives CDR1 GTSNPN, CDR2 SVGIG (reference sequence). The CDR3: CAWSVLLYNEQFF. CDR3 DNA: TGTGCCTGGAGTGTACTCCTGTACAATGAGCAGTTCTTC.

The CDR3 coding sequence is TGTGCCACCAGTGACAGGGATGCAGAAGCTTTCTTT. Its protein is CATSDRDAEAFF. The chain couples TRBV24-1 to TRBJ1-1; D possibly corresponds to TRBD1 (5 bases). Germline CDR1 KGHDR, CDR2 SFDVKD. Trimming removed 4 bases at V and 8 bases at J, with 10 bases between. The CDR3 contains 12 residues.

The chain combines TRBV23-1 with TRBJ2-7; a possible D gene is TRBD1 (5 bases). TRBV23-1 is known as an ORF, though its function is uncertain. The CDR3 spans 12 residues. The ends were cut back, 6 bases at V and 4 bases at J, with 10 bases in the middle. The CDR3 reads CASRRPGYEQYF. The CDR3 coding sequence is TGCGCCAGCAGGAGACCAGGGTACGAGCAGTACTTC.

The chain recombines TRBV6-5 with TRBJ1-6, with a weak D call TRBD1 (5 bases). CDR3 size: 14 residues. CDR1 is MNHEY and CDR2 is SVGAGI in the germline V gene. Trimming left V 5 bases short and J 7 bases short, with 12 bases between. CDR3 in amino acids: CASSQGTENSPLHF. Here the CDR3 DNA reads TGTGCCAGCAGTCAGGGTACCGAGAATTCACCCCTCCACTTT.

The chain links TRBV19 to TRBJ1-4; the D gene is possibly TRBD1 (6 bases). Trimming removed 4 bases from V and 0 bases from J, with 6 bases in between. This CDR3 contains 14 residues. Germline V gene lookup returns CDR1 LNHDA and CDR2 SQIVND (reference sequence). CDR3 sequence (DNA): TGTGCCAGTAGTACAGGGGCAACTAATGAAAAACTGTTTTTT. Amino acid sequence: CASSTGATNEKLFF.

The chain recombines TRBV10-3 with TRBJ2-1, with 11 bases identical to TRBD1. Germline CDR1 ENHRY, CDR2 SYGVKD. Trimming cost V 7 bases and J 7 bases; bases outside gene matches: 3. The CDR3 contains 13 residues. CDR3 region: CAIKGTGGNEQFF. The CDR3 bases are TGTGCCATCAAAGGGACAGGGGGTAATGAGCAGTTCTTC.

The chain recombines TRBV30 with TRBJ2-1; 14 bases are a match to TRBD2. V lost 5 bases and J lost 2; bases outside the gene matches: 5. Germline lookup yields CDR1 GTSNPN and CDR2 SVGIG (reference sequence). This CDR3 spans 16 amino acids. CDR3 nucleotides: TGTGCCTGGGCGGGACTAGCGGGAGTGCCCTACAATGAGCAGTTCTTC. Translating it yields CAWAGLAGVPYNEQFF.

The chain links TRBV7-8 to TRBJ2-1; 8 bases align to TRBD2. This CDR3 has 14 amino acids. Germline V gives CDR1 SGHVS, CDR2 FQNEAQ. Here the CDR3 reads CAGGSGSSYNEQFF. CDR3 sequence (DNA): TGTGCTGGGGGGAGCGGGAGCTCCTACAATGAGCAGTTCTTC.

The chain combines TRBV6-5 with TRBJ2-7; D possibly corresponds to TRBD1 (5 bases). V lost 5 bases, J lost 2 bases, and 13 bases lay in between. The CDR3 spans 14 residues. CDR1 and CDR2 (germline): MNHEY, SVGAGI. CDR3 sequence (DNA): TGTGCCAGCAGTCCGATCGACAGAACCTACGAGCAGTACTTC. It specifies CASSPIDRTYEQYF.

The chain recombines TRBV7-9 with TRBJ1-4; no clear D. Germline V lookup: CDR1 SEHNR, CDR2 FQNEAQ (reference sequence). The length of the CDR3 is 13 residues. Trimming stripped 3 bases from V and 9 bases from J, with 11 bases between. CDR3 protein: CASSFSDSKKLFF. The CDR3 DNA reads TGTGCCAGCAGCTTTTCAGACTCCAAAAAACTGTTTTTT.

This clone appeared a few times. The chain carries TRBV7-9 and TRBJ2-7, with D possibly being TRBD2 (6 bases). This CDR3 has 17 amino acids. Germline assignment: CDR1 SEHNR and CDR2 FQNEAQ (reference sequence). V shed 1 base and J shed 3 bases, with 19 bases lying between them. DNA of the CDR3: TGTGCCAGCAGCTTAGACTGGAGGGGCAGGCGAATCTACGAGCAGTACTTC. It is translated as CASSLDWRGRRIYEQYF.